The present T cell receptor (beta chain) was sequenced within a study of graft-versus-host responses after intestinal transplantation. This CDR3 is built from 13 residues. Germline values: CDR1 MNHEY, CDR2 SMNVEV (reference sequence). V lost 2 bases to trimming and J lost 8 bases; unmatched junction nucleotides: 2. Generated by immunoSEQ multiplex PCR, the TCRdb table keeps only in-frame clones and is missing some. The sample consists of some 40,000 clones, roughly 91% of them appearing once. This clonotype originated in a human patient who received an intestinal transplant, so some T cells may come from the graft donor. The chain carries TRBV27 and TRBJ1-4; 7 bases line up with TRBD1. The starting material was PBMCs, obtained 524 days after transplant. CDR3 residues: CASSLTGQEKLFF. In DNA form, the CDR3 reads TGTGCCAGCAGTTTAACGGGACAGGAAAAACTGTTTTTT. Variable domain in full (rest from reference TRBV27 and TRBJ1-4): EAQVTQNPRYLITVTGKKLTVTCSQNMNHEYMSWYRQDPGLGLRQIYYSMNVEVTDKGDVPEGYKVSRKEKRNFPLILESPSPNQTSLYFCASSLTGQEKLFFGSGTQLSVL.